Following are 19 T cell receptor beta chains from one sample sequenced in a study of blood T cell repertoires in COVID-19. Here immunoSEQ multiplex PCR was the method, and the copy in TCRdb shows in-frame clones only, minus some. Among 70,000 to 85,000 clones, about 83% were seen once, and the ten largest hold approximately 8.8%. The sequencing sample was made of peripheral blood. The receptor source for this set is a human donor in a cohort sampled during active COVID-19.

This clone was found a few times. The V call is TRBV7-8, the J call TRBJ1-5; 7 nucleotides line up with TRBD1. The CDR3 has 15 residues. Germline loops: CDR1 SGHVS, CDR2 FQNEAQ. J was trimmed by 2 bases and V by 5 bases; bases with no gene match: 6. DNA of the CDR3: TGTGCCAGCAGCCGGACAGGCTTTCGCAATCAGCCCCAGCATTTT. It yields the protein CASSRTGFRNQPQHF. The whole variable domain, filled in from reference TRBV7-8 and TRBJ1-5, reads GAGVSQSPRYKVAKRGQDVALRCDPISGHVSLFWYQQALGQGPEFLTYFQNEAQLDKSGLPSDRFFAERPEGSVSTLKIQRTQQEDSAVYLCASSRTGFRNQPQHFGDGTRLSIL.

The gene calls are TRBV7-3 and TRBJ1-1, with TRBD1 matching 7 bases. CDR1 and CDR2 (germline): SGHTA, FQGTGA. V was clipped by 5 bases and J by 9 bases; unmatched bases: 9. There are 13 residues in the CDR3. The DNA of the CDR3 is TGTGCCAGCAGCCCCGGACTACAGGGGAAAGCTTTCTTT. Translated, it gives CASSPGLQGKAFF.

This clone was detected only once. In the same sample, other DNA sequences code for this CDR3. The chain links TRBV5-1 to TRBJ1-5; maybe TRBD1 (6 bases). The CDR3 totals 15 residues. The V end was cut by 0 bases, the J end by 2 bases, with 9 bases between. CDR1 is SGHRS and CDR2 is YFSETQ in the germline V gene. The CDR3 spells CASSLEQGRNQPQHF. In DNA, the CDR3 is TGCGCCAGCAGCTTGGAACAGGGCCGCAATCAGCCCCAGCATTTT. Together with reference TRBV5-1 and TRBJ1-5, the CDR3 gives the full variable domain: KAGVTQTPRYLIKTRGQQVTLSCSPISGHRSVSWYQQTPGQGLQFLFEYFSETQRNKGNFPGRFSGRQFSNSRSEMNVSTLELGDSALYLCASSLEQGRNQPQHFGDGTRLSIL.

This clone occurred a few times. The chain uses TRBV7-2 and TRBJ2-7, with TRBD2 matching 13 bases. CDR1 SGHTA and CDR2 FQGNSA come from the germline V gene. The junction had 1 base not matched to a gene; V was cut back by 5 bases and J by 0 bases. The CDR3 consists of 15 residues. CDR3 nucleotides: TGTGCCAGCAGCCGGACTAGCGGGGGCTCCTACGAGCAGTACTTC. Translated: CASSRTSGGSYEQYF.

Only a few counts were recorded for this clone. The chain combines TRBV5-5 with TRBJ2-2; no reliable D call. Between the trimmed V and J ends, which lost 0 bases and 4 bases, there was a span of 10 bases. The length of the CDR3 is 15 residues. Germline V gives CDR1 SGHKS, CDR2 YYEKEE (reference sequence). The CDR3 DNA is TGTGCCAGCAGCTTGGCCTTGGCTAGCACCGGGGAGCTGTTTTTT. It yields the protein CASSLALASTGELFF.

The count of this clone is one. The chain couples TRBV23-1 to TRBJ2-5, with TRBD1 matching 11 bases. TRBV23-1 is identified as an open reading frame with a role that is uncertain. J gave up 3 bases and V 8 bases, and 2 bases lay outside the gene matches. CDR3 size: 13 residues. The CDR3 DNA follows: TGCGCCAGCGGGGGACAGGGGGAAGAGACCCAGTACTTC. This codes for CASGGQGEETQYF.

The chain joins TRBV29-1 to TRBJ2-3, with 7 bases identical to TRBD1. Germline CDR1 SQVTM, CDR2 ANQGSEA. Trimming took 2 bases from V and 6 from J; bases not matched to a gene: 11. This CDR3 region has 15 residues. The DNA of the CDR3 is TGCAGCGTTGAAACAGGGGCCTACCATGGCGATACGCAGTATTTT. Its protein is CSVETGAYHGDTQYF.

The chain uses TRBV19 and TRBJ2-1; D perhaps matches TRBD1 (6 bases). The germline V gene has CDR1 LNHDA and CDR2 SQIVND (reference sequence). The ends were cut back, 6 bases at V and 0 bases at J, with 18 bases in the middle. The CDR3 loop spans 17 amino acids. The CDR3 DNA reads TGTGCCAGTAGCTATCCCAGGGGCAGCAGCTCCTACAATGAGCAGTTCTTC. Its protein product is CASSYPRGSSSYNEQFF.

The J gene is TRBJ1-4, the V gene TRBV3-1 (or the pseudogene TRBV3-2), with 8 bases identical to TRBD1. The CDR3 length is 17 residues. Germline CDR1 and CDR2: LGHDT and YNNKEL (reference sequence). After removal of 4 bases from V and 3 bases from J, the junction contained 10 bases not matched to a gene. The CDR3 DNA follows: TGTGCCAGCAGCCCAAGACAGGGGACAAAGCCTAATGAAAAACTGTTTTTT. Translating gives CASSPRQGTKPNEKLFF.

The rearrangement uses TRBV19 and TRBJ1-5, with D perhaps TRBD1 (5 bases). CDR3 length: 15 amino acids. The germline V gene encodes CDR1 LNHDA and CDR2 SQIVND (reference sequence). V lost 4 bases and J lost 5, with 15 bases in between. CDR3 bases: TGTGCCAGTAGTAGCTCCGCGGGGCCTCATCAGCCCCAGCATTTT. It specifies CASSSSAGPHQPQHF.

The rearrangement uses TRBV5-1 and TRBJ2-1; 9 bases align to TRBD2. The germline gives CDR1 SGHRS, CDR2 YFSETQ. This CDR3 contains 15 residues. Losses at the gene ends were 2 bases for V and 5 bases for J; bases not matched to a gene: 5. Here the CDR3 DNA reads TGCGCCAGCAGCTTTGGCGGGGGGGTCAACAATGAGCAGTTCTTC. Translation: CASSFGGGVNNEQFF.

The gene calls are TRBV30 and TRBJ2-2; TRBD1 matches at 7 bases. Unmatched junction bases numbered 22, after V lost 0 bases and J lost 0 bases. Germline V gene lookup returns CDR1 GTSNPN and CDR2 SVGIG (reference sequence). CDR3 length: 22 amino acids. CDR3 DNA sequence: TGTGCCTGGAGTGTACACCTTGGTCTCCGGGACAGTACACGGGCGAACACCGGGGAGCTGTTTTTT. It translates to CAWSVHLGLRDSTRANTGELFF.

CDR3 protein: CASSHPKQGAYNEQFF. The CDR3, as DNA: TGTGCCAGCAGCCACCCAAAACAGGGGGCCTACAATGAGCAGTTCTTC. This chain joins TRBV3-1 (or the pseudogene TRBV3-2) and TRBJ2-1, with 8 bases identical to TRBD1. CDR3 length: 16 amino acids. V gave up 3 bases and J gave up 2 bases; unmatched junction bases: 6. CDR1 is LGHDT and CDR2 is YNNKEL in the germline V gene (reference sequence).

This clone showed up just once. The chain joins TRBV7-3 to TRBJ2-3, with TRBD1 identical over 8 bases. This CDR3 is 15 amino acids long. J gave up 6 bases and V 4 bases, and 9 bases lay outside the gene matches. Germline V gene lookup returns CDR1 SGHTA and CDR2 FQGTGA. The CDR3 bases are TGTGCCAGCAGCTCCTCAGGGGGCCGCGGGGATACGCAGTATTTT. Amino acids: CASSSSGGRGDTQYF.

CDR3 loop: CASSYTENQPQHF. CDR3 coding DNA: TGTGCCAGCAGTTATACAGAAAATCAGCCCCAGCATTTT. The J gene is TRBJ1-5, the V gene TRBV2; D unresolved. This CDR3 spans 13 amino acids. Germline V gives CDR1 SNHLY, CDR2 FYNNEI. V was cut by 5 bases and J by 4 bases, with 9 bases left in between.

The V and J genes are TRBV7-8 and TRBJ1-2; tentative D call: TRBD1 (6 bases). This CDR3 region has 14 residues. Trimming shortened V by 8 bases and J by 7 bases, and 20 bases separated the two germline ends. Germline CDR1 and CDR2: SGHVS and FQNEAQ. As DNA, the CDR3 is TGTGCCAGCGTCCCCGGGGGGGGGCTCTCTGGCTACACCTTC. The encoded protein is CASVPGGGLSGYTF.

The V gene is TRBV27, the J gene TRBJ2-1; a weak D match, TRBD1 (5 bases). There are 13 residues in the CDR3. From germline, CDR1 is MNHEY and CDR2 SMNVEV (reference sequence). The germline V and J ends were trimmed by 3 bases and 9 bases, with 12 bases remaining between them. In nucleotides, the CDR3 is TGTGCCAGCAGTTTCCCCGCCAGGGCTGAGCAGTTCTTC. Its translation: CASSFPARAEQFF.

A word on this clone: The junction and the germline gene differ at one end; a read error may be behind it. The chain couples TRBV2 to TRBJ2-7; 10 positions match TRBD2. Germline lookup yields CDR1 SNHLY and CDR2 FYNNEI. This CDR3 is built from 11 residues. CDR3 residues: CASTLSGGADF. CDR3 in DNA: TGTGCCAGCACTTTAAGCGGGGGGGCGGACTTC.

This chain uses TRBV7-8 with TRBJ1-2; TRBD1 agrees at 8 bases. This CDR3 spans 15 amino acids. V shed 1 base, J shed 8 bases, and the junction held 9 bases outside the gene matches. CDR1 is SGHVS, CDR2 FQNEAQ, per germline. The CDR3 region is CASSLVRTGKLGYTF. As DNA, the CDR3 is TGTGCCAGCAGCTTAGTTCGGACAGGGAAGTTGGGCTACACCTTC. The whole variable domain, filled in from reference TRBV7-8 and TRBJ1-2, reads GAGVSQSPRYKVAKRGQDVALRCDPISGHVSLFWYQQALGQGPEFLTYFQNEAQLDKSGLPSDRFFAERPEGSVSTLKIQRTQQEDSAVYLCASSLVRTGKLGYTFGSGTRLTVV.